A single sample gave rise to the 27 T cell receptor beta chains below, sequenced in a study of cytomegalovirus exposure and HLA in healthy donors. PCR was performed using 60 Vbeta and 13 Jbeta primers. The protocol was immunoSEQ multiplex PCR, while the TCRdb copy is restricted to in-frame clones and leaves out a portion. This table holds just over 200,000 clones, roughly 84% found once. Sequenced input: PBMCs. Source of these receptors: a man aged 45-60 years in good health and CMV-seronegative.

J is TRBJ2-5 and V is TRBV9; D not resolved. In germline, CDR1 is SGDLS, CDR2 YYNGEE. V was cut by 2 bases and J by 0 bases, with 11 bases left in between. This CDR3 spans 15 amino acids. The CDR3 reads CASSVSISYQETQYF. In nucleotides, the CDR3 is TGTGCCAGCAGCGTTAGCATTTCGTACCAAGAGACCCAGTACTTC.

The CDR3 DNA is TGCGCCAGCAGCCAAAGCCAGGGTTTTGGTCAGCCCCAGCATTTT. It yields the protein CASSQSQGFGQPQHF. The V call is TRBV4-1, the J call TRBJ1-5; weak D call: TRBD1 (5 bases). The CDR3 runs 15 residues. Trimming cost V 2 bases and J 6 bases, with 14 bases left between them. The germline CDR1 and CDR2 sequences are MGHRA and YSYEKL.

The chain links TRBV27 to TRBJ2-3; D is possibly TRBD2 (5 bases). The germline CDR1 and CDR2 sequences are MNHEY and SMNVEV (reference sequence). V was trimmed by 4 bases and J by 3 bases, leaving 8 bases between them. The CDR3 runs to 13 residues. CDR3 DNA: TGTGCCAGCAGTTACCCGGGGACAGATACGCAGTATTTT. The encoded protein is CASSYPGTDTQYF.

This clone was found a few times. The rearrangement links TRBV21-1 to TRBJ1-1. TRBV21-1 is annotated as a pseudogene. The length of the CDR3 is 16 residues. CDR3 in DNA: TGTGCCAGCAGCAATATGGGAGAGACGGCGGACACTGAAGCTTTCTTT. Amino acids: CASSNMGETADTEAFF.

V gene TRBV15 combines with J gene TRBJ2-7; D is perhaps TRBD1 (5 bases). V gave up 6 bases and J gave up 1 base, with 10 bases separating them. Germline assignment: CDR1 LNHNV and CDR2 YYDKDF (reference sequence). The CDR3 runs to 13 residues. CDR3 bases: TGTGCCACCAGAAGACAGAATTCCTACGAGCAGTACTTC. It is translated as CATRRQNSYEQYF.

This chain uses TRBV10-2 with TRBJ2-1; a possible D gene is TRBD2 (6 bases). The germline V gene encodes CDR1 WSHSY and CDR2 SAAADI. The CDR3 loop spans 15 amino acids. Trimming stripped 2 bases from V and 4 bases from J, with 12 bases between. The CDR3 sequence is CASSEEGGAYNEQFF. CDR3 in DNA: TGCGCCAGCAGTGAGGAGGGCGGGGCGTACAATGAGCAGTTCTTC.

The chain combines TRBV6-5 with TRBJ2-5; 8 bases map to TRBD1. The germline CDR1 and CDR2 sequences are MNHEY and SVGAGI. With 4 bases clipped from V and 4 bases from J, the junction kept 5 bases outside the gene matches. CDR3 length equals 14 residues. As DNA, the CDR3 is TGTGCCAGCAGTTGGACAGGGAAGGGAGAGACCCAGTACTTC. Translation: CASSWTGKGETQYF.

This sequence joins TRBV4-1 and TRBJ2-7; 9 bases match TRBD1. Germline V gene data show CDR1 as MGHRA and CDR2 as YSYEKL. Trimming took 0 bases from V and 3 from J; bases not matched to a gene: 6. This CDR3 spans 16 amino acids. The CDR3 spells CASSQEGTGLVYEQYF. The CDR3 coding sequence is TGCGCCAGCAGCCAAGAGGGGACAGGGTTGGTCTACGAGCAGTACTTC.

The rearrangement links TRBV10-1 to TRBJ2-3; 8 nucleotides agree with TRBD1. J lost 2 bases, V lost 4 bases, and 5 bases had no gene match. The length of the CDR3 is 15 residues. CDR1 and CDR2 (germline): WNHNN, SYGVQD (reference sequence). The CDR3 sequence: CASSALQGDTDTQYF. The CDR3 nucleotides read TGCGCCAGCAGTGCTTTACAGGGGGACACAGATACGCAGTATTTT.

This clone was observed a single time. V gene TRBV9 combines with J gene TRBJ2-1, with TRBD1 identical over 9 bases. The trim removed 1 base at V and 9 bases at J, leaving 11 bases unmatched. Germline V gene sequence: CDR1 SGDLS, CDR2 YYNGEE. CDR3 length: 16 residues. Here the CDR3 reads CASSVSEGTGKIEQFF. The CDR3 nucleotides read TGTGCCAGCAGCGTAAGCGAAGGGACAGGGAAAATTGAGCAGTTCTTC.

The chain is built from TRBV27 and TRBJ1-5, with D perhaps matching TRBD1 (5 bases). Looked up from germline, CDR1 is MNHEY and CDR2 is SMNVEV (reference sequence). The CDR3 is 13 residues long. The V gene lost 6 bases and the J gene lost 7 bases, with 13 bases spanning the gap. The CDR3 loop reads CASSLGGEQPQHF. As DNA, the CDR3 is TGTGCCAGCAGCCTCGGGGGAGAACAGCCCCAGCATTTT.

The chain employs TRBV5-4 and TRBJ2-5; possible D gene TRBD1, 7 bases. The CDR3 consists of 15 residues. Trimming stripped 5 bases from V and 5 bases from J, with 19 bases between. Germline V gene lookup returns CDR1 SGHNT and CDR2 YYREEE (reference sequence). Written as DNA, the CDR3 is TGTGCCAGCAGTTCAGGGGGGATGGCTGTGGAGACCCAGTACTTC. Its protein is CASSSGGMAVETQYF.

V and J are TRBV28 and TRBJ2-2, with D tentatively TRBD1 (6 bases). CDR3 length: 15 residues. Germline assignment: CDR1 MDHEN and CDR2 SYDVKM. V shed 3 bases and J shed 4 bases, with 12 bases lying between them. Here the CDR3 reads CASSLHRVGTGELFF. DNA of the CDR3: TGTGCCAGCAGTTTGCACAGGGTAGGCACCGGGGAGCTGTTTTTT.

The rearrangement uses TRBV12-1 and TRBJ2-5; TRBD2, the table's D call, lacks a check against the DNA. TRBV12-1 is assigned pseudogene status. CDR3 length equals 15 residues. The CDR3 nucleotides are TGTGCCAGCAGCTTTCCGGGGGGCCGGCAAGAGACCCAGTACTTC. Translated: CASSFPGGRQETQYF.

A single count supports this clone. This chain uses TRBV27 with TRBJ2-2; 8 bases fit TRBD2. Germline-derived CDR1 and CDR2 are MNHEY and SMNVEV (reference sequence). CDR3 length equals 16 residues. Trimming at V came to 5 bases and at J to 5 bases, leaving 10 bases not matched to a gene. The CDR3 DNA reads as TGTGCCAGCAGTCCTATGAGCGGGAGAGGAACCGGGGAGCTGTTTTTT. Translation: CASSPMSGRGTGELFF.

The chain uses TRBV29-1 and TRBJ1-2; D possibly corresponds to TRBD1 (5 bases). Germline loops: CDR1 SQVTM, CDR2 ANQGSEA. V shed 6 bases and J shed 4 bases, with 12 bases lying between them. This CDR3 is 12 amino acids long. CDR3: CSVESDSYGYTF. CDR3 nucleotide sequence: TGCAGCGTCGAATCCGACAGCTATGGCTACACCTTC.

This clone was counted only a few times. The chain carries TRBV5-1 and TRBJ2-4, with D possibly being TRBD1 (6 bases). Trimming left V 3 bases short and J 4 bases short, with 14 bases between. Per the germline V gene, CDR1 is SGHRS and CDR2 is YFSETQ. This CDR3 comprises 15 residues. The CDR3, as DNA: TGCGCCAGCAGCTCTCTTCCAGGGGCGAAAAACATTCAGTACTTC. As protein: CASSSLPGAKNIQYF.

V and J are TRBV27 and TRBJ2-2, with 15 bases matching TRBD2. The CDR3 runs 20 residues. J lost 5 bases, V lost 5 bases, and 15 bases had no gene match. Per the germline V gene, CDR1 is MNHEY and CDR2 is SMNVEV (reference sequence). The CDR3 protein is CASSAYRGLAGGVGTGELFF. The CDR3, as DNA: TGTGCCAGCAGTGCCTATAGGGGACTAGCGGGAGGTGTTGGAACCGGGGAGCTGTTTTTT.

This chain uses TRBV19 with TRBJ2-7; TRBD2 agrees at 11 bases. The ends lost 7 bases at V and 6 bases at J; junction bases unmatched: 2. Germline CDR1 and CDR2: LNHDA and SQIVND (reference sequence). CDR3 length: 12 amino acids. The CDR3 DNA reads TGTGCCAGTAACGGACTAGCGGGCGAGCAGTACTTC. It yields the protein CASNGLAGEQYF.

This rearrangement joins TRBV6-5 to TRBJ2-3; maybe TRBD2 (6 bases). V shed 4 bases and J shed 0 bases, with 11 bases lying between them. This CDR3 has 15 amino acids. Germline V gives CDR1 MNHEY, CDR2 SVGAGI. CDR3 protein: CASSLTGTSTDTQYF. The CDR3 DNA is TGTGCCAGCAGTTTAACGGGGACTAGCACAGATACGCAGTATTTT.

This clone is a singleton in its sample. V and J are TRBV14 and TRBJ2-1; TRBD1 aligns across 7 bases. CDR3 length equals 13 residues. The V and J ends lost 5 bases and 14 bases, in that order; junction bases with no gene match: 12. CDR1 and CDR2 (germline): SGHDN, FVKESK. DNA for the CDR3: TGTGCCAGCAGCAACACCTTAGGGGGCTATGAGTTCTTC. Protein sequence: CASSNTLGGYEFF. Combining the CDR3 with reference TRBV14 and TRBJ2-1 gives the whole variable domain EAGVTQFPSHSVIEKGQTVTLRCDPISGHDNLYWYRRVMGKEIKFLLHFVKESKQDESGMPNNRFLAERTGGTYSTLKVQPAELEDSGVYFCASSNTLGGYEFFGPGTRLTVL.

The V and J genes are TRBV19 and TRBJ2-5, with a tentative D call TRBD2 (6 bases). V lost 3 bases and J lost 5, with 13 bases in between. The CDR3 runs to 14 residues. Per the germline V gene, CDR1 is LNHDA and CDR2 is SQIVND (reference sequence). CDR3 residues: CASSMNKGRETQYF. CDR3 nucleotide sequence: TGTGCCAGTAGTATGAACAAGGGGAGGGAGACCCAGTACTTC. Based on the CDR3 plus reference TRBV19 and TRBJ2-5, the full variable domain is DGGITQSPKYLFRKEGQNVTLSCEQNLNHDAMYWYRQDPGQGLRLIYYSQIVNDFQKGDIAEGYSVSREKKESFPLTVTSAQKNPTAFYLCASSMNKGRETQYFGPGTRLLVL.

This clone was detected once. This chain joins TRBV28 and TRBJ2-2, with 14 bases fitting TRBD2. With 8 bases clipped from V and 2 bases from J, the junction kept 4 bases outside the gene matches. Germline CDR1 reads MDHEN; CDR2 reads SYDVKM. CDR3 length: 16 amino acids. DNA for the CDR3: TGTGCCAGCTGGACTAGCGGGAGGACAAACACCGGGGAGCTGTTTTTT. Residues: CASWTSGRTNTGELFF. Full variable domain (remainder filled in from reference TRBV28 and TRBJ2-2): DVKVTQSSRYLVKRTGEKVFLECVQDMDHENMFWYRQDPGLGLRLIYFSYDVKMKEKGDIPEGYSVSREKKERFSLILESASTNQTSMYLCASWTSGRTNTGELFFGEGSRLTVL.

The chain recombines TRBV12-5 with TRBJ1-1; a possible D gene is TRBD1 (5 bases). This CDR3 region has 19 residues. V lost 0 bases to trimming and J lost 0 bases, with 20 bases between them. Germline V lookup: CDR1 LGHNT, CDR2 FRNRAP. The CDR3 here is CASGLVLIINRKLNTEAFF. The CDR3 nucleotides are TGTGCTAGTGGTTTGGTACTAATCATTAACAGGAAGCTGAACACTGAAGCTTTCTTT.

This chain connects TRBV18 to TRBJ1-1, with D tentatively TRBD1 (6 bases). Germline CDR1 KGHSH, CDR2 LQKENI. With 0 bases removed from V and 1 base from J, the gap between germline ends came to 9 bases. The CDR3 extends over 15 amino acids. CDR3 amino acids: CASSPPETGNTEAFF. CDR3 DNA: TGTGCCAGCTCACCACCGGAGACAGGGAACACTGAAGCTTTCTTT.

The rearrangement uses TRBV30 and TRBJ2-2, with D possibly matching TRBD1 (6 bases). V lost 0 bases and J lost 6, with 14 bases in between. The germline V gene has CDR1 GTSNPN and CDR2 SVGIG (reference sequence). This CDR3 comprises 15 residues. In nucleotides, the CDR3 is TGTGCCTGGAGTGTACAAGGGGGAACGGCCGGGGAGCTGTTTTTT. Translating gives CAWSVQGGTAGELFF. Full variable domain (outside the CDR3, taken from reference TRBV30 and TRBJ2-2): SQTIHQWPATLVQPVGSPLSLECTVEGTSNPNLYWYRQAAGRGLQLLFYSVGIGQISSEVPQNLSASRPQDRQFILSSKKLLLSDSGFYLCAWSVQGGTAGELFFGEGSRLTVL.

V gene TRBV2 combines with J gene TRBJ2-5; D is unclear. Near its end, the DNA agrees better with TRBJ2-7, so the J call may be wrong. The CDR3 is 12 amino acids. Looked up from germline, CDR1 is SNHLY and CDR2 is FYNNEI. CDR3 amino acids: CASRKSGYEQYF. DNA of the CDR3: TGTGCCAGCCGTAAGTCAGGCTACGAGCAGTACTTC.